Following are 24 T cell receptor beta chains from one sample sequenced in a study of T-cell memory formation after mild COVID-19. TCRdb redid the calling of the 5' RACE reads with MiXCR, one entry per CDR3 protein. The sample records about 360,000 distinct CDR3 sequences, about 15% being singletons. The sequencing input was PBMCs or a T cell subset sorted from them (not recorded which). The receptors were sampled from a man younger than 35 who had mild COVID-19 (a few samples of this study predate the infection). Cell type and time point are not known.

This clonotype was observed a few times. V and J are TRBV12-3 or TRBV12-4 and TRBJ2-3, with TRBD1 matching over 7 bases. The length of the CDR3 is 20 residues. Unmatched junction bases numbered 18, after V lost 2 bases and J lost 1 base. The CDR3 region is CASSLPRGSSEGVRTDTQYF. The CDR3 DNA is TGTGCCAGCAGTTTACCCAGGGGGAGTAGCGAAGGGGTCCGCACAGATACGCAGTATTTT.

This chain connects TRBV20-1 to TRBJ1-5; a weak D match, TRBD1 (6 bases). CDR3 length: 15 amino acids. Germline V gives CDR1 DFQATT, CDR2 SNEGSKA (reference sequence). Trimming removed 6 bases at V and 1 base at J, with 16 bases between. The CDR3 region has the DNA TGCAGTGCGCGAGCAGGGGCAGGGAGCAATCAGCCCCAGCATTTT. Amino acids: CSARAGAGSNQPQHF.

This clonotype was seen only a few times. The CDR3 is CASSREPEGTQYF. The CDR3 bases are TGTGCCAGCAGCAGAGAACCTGAGGGGACCCAGTACTTC. This chain links TRBV2 with TRBJ2-5; possible D gene TRBD2, 5 bases. CDR1 and CDR2 (germline): SNHLY, FYNNEI. The CDR3 is 13 residues long. Trimming stripped 6 bases from V and 7 bases from J, with 15 bases between.

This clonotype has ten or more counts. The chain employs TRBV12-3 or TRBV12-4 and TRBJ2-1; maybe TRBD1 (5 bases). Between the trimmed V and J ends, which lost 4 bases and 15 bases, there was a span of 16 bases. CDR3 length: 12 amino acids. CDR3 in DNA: TGTGCCAGCAGTTCAGGACCCAGGGCACCGTTCTTC. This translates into CASSSGPRAPFF.

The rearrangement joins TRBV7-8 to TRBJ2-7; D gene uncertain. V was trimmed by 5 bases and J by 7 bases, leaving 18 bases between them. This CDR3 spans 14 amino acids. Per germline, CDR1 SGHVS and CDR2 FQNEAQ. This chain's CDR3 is CASSPGLGPSEQYF. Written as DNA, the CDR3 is TGTGCCAGCAGCCCGGGCCTGGGTCCCTCTGAGCAGTACTTC.

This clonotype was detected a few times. The CDR3 region is CASSLAVRDEQYF. In DNA form, the CDR3 reads TGTGCCAGCAGCTTAGCGGTCCGGGATGAGCAGTACTTC. The chain is built from TRBV7-6 and TRBJ2-7, with TRBD2 as a possible D gene (5 bases). CDR3 length: 13 amino acids. CDR1 is SGHVS and CDR2 is FNYEAQ in the germline V gene. V lost 0 bases and J 7 bases, leaving 10 bases between the germline ends.

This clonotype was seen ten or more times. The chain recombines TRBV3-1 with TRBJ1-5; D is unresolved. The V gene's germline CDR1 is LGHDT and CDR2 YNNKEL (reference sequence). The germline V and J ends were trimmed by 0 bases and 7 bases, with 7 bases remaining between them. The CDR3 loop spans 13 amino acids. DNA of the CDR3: TGTGCCAGCAGCCAAGATAATTCCCAGCCCCAGCATTTT. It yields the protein CASSQDNSQPQHF.

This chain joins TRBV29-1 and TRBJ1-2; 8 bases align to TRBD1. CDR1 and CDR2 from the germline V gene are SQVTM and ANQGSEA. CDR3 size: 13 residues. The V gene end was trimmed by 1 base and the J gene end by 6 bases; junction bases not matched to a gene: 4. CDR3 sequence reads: CSVEVQGAHGYTF. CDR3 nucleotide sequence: TGCAGCGTTGAAGTCCAGGGGGCGCATGGCTACACCTTC.

The CDR3 reads CASSWGDRIEETQYF. Written as DNA, the CDR3 is TGCGCCAGCAGCTGGGGGGACAGGATCGAAGAGACCCAGTACTTC. V is TRBV5-1 and J is TRBJ2-5; 8 bases align to TRBD1. Germline CDR1 reads SGHRS; CDR2 reads YFSETQ. CDR3 length equals 15 residues. The ends lost 3 bases at V and 3 bases at J; junction bases unmatched: 7.

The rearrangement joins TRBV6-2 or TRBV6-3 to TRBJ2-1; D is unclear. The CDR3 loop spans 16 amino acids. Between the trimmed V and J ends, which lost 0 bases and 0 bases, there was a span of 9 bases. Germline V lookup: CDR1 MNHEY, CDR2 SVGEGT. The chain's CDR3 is CASSYSSWPSYNEQFF. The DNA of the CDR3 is TGTGCCAGCAGTTACTCGAGTTGGCCCTCCTACAATGAGCAGTTCTTC.

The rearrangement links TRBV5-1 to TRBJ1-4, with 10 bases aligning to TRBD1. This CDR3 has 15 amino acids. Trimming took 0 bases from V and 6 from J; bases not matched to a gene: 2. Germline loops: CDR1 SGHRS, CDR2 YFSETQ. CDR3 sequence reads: CASSLAGTGDEKLFF. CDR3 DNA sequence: TGCGCCAGCAGCTTGGCCGGGACAGGGGATGAAAAACTGTTTTTT.

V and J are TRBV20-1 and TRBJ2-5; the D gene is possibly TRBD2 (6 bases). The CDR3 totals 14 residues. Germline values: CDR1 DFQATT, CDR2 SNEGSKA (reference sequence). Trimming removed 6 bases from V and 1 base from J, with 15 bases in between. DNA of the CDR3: TGCAGTGCGCCCGAGGCGGGGATCCAAGAGACCCAGTACTTC. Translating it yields CSAPEAGIQETQYF.

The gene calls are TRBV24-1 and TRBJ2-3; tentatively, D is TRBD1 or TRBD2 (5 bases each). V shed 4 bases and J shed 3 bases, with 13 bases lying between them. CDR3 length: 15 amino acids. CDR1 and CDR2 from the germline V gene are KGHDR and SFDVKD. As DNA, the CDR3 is TGTGCCACCAGTGACCCAGGGAGACTTACAGATACGCAGTATTTT. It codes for CATSDPGRLTDTQYF.

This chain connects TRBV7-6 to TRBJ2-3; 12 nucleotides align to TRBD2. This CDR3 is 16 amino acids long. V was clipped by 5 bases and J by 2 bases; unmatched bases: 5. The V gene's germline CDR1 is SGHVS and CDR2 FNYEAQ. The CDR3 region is CASSLWTSGDTDTQYF. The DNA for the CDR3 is TGTGCCAGCAGCCTATGGACTAGCGGGGACACAGATACGCAGTATTTT.

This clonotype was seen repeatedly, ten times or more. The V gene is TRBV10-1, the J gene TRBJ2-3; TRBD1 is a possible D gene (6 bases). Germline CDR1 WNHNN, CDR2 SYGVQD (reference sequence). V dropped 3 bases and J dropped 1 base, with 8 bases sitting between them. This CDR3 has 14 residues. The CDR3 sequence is CASSDAGGTDTQYF. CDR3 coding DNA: TGCGCCAGCAGTGACGCAGGGGGCACAGATACGCAGTATTTT.

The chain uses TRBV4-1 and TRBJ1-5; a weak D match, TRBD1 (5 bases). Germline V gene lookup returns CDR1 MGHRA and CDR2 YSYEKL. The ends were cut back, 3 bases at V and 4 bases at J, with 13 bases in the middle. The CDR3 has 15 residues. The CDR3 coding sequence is TGCGCCAGCAGCCACCGGGACCGAGGAAATCAGCCCCAGCATTTT. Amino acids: CASSHRDRGNQPQHF.

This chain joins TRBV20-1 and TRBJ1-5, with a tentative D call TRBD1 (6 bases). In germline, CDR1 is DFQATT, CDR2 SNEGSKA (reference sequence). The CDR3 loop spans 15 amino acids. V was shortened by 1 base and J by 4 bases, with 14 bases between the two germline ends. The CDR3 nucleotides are TGCAGTGCTAGAGTGGGGGGCAACTATAATCAGCCCCAGCATTTT. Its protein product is CSARVGGNYNQPQHF.

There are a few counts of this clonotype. The CDR3 region has the DNA TGCGCCAGCAGCGCCGGACTAGCGACCTTCTACGAGCAGTACTTC. It is translated as CASSAGLATFYEQYF. This sequence joins TRBV5-1 and TRBJ2-7; 9 nucleotides line up with TRBD2. Losses at the gene ends were 4 bases for V and 3 bases for J; bases not matched to a gene: 8. CDR3 length: 15 amino acids. Looked up from germline, CDR1 is SGHRS and CDR2 is YFSETQ.

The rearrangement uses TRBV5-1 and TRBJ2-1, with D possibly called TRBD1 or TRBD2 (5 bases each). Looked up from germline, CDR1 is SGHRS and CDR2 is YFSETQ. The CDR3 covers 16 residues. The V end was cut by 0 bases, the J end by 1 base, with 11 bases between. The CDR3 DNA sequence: TGCGCCAGCAGCTTGGTAGGGGACGGATCCTACAATGAGCAGTTCTTC. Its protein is CASSLVGDGSYNEQFF.

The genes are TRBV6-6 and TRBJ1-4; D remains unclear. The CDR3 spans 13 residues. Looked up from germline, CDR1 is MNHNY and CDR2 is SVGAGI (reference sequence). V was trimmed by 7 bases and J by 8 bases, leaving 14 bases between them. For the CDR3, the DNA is TGTGCCAGCAATCCCGGGCCCTGGGAAAAACTGTTTTTT. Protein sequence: CASNPGPWEKLFF.

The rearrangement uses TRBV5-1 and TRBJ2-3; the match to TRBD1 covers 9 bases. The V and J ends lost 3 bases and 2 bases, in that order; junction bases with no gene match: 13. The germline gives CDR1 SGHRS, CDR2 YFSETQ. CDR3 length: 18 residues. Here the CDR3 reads CASSSGINRGLTTDTQYF. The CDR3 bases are TGCGCCAGCAGCTCAGGGATCAACAGGGGGCTCACCACAGATACGCAGTATTTT.

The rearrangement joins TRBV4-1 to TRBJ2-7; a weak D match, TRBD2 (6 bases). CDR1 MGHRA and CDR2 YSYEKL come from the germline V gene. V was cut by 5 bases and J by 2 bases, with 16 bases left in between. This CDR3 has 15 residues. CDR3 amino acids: CASSVGLGGAYEQYF. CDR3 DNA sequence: TGCGCCAGCAGCGTGGGACTTGGAGGTGCCTACGAGCAGTACTTC.

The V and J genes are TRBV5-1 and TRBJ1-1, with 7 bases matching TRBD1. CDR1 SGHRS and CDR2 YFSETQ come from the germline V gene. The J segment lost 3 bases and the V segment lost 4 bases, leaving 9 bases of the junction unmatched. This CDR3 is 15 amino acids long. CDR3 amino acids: CASSHERDSYTEAFF. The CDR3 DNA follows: TGCGCCAGCAGCCACGAACGGGACAGCTACACTGAAGCTTTCTTT.

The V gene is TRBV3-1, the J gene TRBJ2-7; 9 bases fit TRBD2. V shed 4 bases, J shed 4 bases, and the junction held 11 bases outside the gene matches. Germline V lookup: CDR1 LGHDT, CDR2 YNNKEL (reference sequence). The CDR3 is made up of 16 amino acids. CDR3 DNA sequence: TGTGCCAGCAGCCCCCAGGCGGCGGGGGGGCCGTACGAGCAGTACTTC. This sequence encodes CASSPQAAGGPYEQYF.